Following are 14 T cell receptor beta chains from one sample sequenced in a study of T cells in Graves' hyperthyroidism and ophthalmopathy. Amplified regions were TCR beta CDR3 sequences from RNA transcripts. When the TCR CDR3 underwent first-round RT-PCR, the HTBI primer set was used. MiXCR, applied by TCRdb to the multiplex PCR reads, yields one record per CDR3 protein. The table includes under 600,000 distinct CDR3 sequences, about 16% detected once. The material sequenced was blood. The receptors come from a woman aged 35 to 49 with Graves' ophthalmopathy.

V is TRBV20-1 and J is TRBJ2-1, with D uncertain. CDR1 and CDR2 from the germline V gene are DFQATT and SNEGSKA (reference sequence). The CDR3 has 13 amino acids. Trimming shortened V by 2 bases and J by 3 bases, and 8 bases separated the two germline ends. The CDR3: CSARSRNYNEQFF. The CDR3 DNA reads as TGCAGTGCTAGAAGCAGAAACTACAATGAGCAGTTCTTC.

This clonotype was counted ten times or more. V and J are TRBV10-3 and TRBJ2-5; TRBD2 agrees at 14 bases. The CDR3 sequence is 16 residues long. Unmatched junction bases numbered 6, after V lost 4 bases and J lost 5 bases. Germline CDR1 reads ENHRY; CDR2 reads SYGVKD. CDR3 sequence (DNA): TGTGCCATCAGTGCCGGACTAGCGGGGGGCAGTGAGACCCAGTACTTC. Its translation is CAISAGLAGGSETQYF.

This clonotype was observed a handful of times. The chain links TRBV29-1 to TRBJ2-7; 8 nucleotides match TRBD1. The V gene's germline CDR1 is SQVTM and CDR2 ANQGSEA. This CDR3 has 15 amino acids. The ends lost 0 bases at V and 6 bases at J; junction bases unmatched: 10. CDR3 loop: CSVEDPRTGTREQYF. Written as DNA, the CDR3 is TGCAGCGTTGAAGATCCTCGGACAGGGACGCGCGAGCAGTACTTC.

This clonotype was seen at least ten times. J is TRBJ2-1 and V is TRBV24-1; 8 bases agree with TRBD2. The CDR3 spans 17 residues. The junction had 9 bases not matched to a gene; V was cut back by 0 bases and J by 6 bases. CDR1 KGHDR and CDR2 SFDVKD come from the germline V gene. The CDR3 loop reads CATSDLGGAGDRNEQFF. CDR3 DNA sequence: TGTGCCACCAGTGATTTGGGGGGAGCGGGAGATCGCAATGAGCAGTTCTTC.

This CDR3 reads CASSRGGAGNQPQHF. CDR3 bases: TGTGCCAGCAGCAGGGGGGGCGCGGGAAATCAGCCCCAGCATTTT. The chain has TRBV7-2 and TRBJ1-5; maybe TRBD1 (6 bases). The V end was cut by 5 bases, the J end by 4 bases, with 15 bases between. CDR1 is SGHTA, CDR2 FQGNSA, per germline. The CDR3 is 15 residues long.

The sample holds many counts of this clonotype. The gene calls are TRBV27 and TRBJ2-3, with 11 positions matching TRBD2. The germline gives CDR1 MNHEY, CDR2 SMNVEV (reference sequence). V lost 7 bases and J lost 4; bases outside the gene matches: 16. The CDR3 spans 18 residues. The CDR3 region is CASTPHHSGGAPSDTQYF. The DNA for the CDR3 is TGTGCCAGCACCCCCCACCATAGCGGGGGGGCCCCTTCAGATACGCAGTATTTT.

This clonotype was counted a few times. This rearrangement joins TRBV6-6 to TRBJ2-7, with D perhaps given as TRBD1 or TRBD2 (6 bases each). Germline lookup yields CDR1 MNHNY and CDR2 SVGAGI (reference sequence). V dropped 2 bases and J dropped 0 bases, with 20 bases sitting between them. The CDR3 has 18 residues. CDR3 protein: CASSYGGGPGGSSYEQYF. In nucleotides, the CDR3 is TGTGCCAGCAGTTACGGAGGGGGGCCCGGCGGAAGCTCCTACGAGCAGTACTTC.

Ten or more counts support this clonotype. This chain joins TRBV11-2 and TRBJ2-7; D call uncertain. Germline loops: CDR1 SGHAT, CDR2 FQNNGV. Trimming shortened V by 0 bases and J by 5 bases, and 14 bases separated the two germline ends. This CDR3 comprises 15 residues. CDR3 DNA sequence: TGTGCCAGCAGCTTAGATCTCCCTGGAACGGACGAGCAGTACTTC. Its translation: CASSLDLPGTDEQYF.

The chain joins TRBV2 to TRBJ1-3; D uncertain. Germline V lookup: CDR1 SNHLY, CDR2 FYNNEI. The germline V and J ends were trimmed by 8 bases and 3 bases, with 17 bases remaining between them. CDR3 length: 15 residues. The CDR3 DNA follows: TGTGCCAGCGTCGCTCCGCCTAGCCATGGAAACACCATATATTTT. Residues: CASVAPPSHGNTIYF.

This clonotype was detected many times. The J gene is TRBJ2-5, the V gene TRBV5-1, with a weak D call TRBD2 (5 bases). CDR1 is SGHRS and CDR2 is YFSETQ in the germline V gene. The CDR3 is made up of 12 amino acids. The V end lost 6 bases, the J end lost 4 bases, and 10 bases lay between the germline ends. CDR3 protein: CASTLEGETQYF. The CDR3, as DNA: TGCGCCAGCACCCTCGAGGGAGAGACCCAGTACTTC.

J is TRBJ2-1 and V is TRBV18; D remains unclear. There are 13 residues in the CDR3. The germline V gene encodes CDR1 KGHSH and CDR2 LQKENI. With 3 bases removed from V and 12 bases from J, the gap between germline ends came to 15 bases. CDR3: CASSPRDLVGQFF. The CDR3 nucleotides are TGTGCCAGCTCACCCAGAGACCTCGTAGGGCAGTTCTTC.

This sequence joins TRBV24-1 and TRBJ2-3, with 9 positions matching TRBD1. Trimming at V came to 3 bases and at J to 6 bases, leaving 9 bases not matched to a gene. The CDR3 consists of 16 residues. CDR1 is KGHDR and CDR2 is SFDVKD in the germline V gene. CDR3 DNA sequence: TGTGCCACCAGTGATAGAACAGGGGGCGACGGGGATACGCAGTATTTT. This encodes CATSDRTGGDGDTQYF.

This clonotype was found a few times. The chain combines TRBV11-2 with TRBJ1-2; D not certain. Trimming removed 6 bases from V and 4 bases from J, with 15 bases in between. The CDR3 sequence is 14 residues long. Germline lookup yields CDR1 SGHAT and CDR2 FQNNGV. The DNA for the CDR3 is TGTGCCAGCAGAGAGTATGGGATTACCTATGGCTACACCTTC. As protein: CASREYGITYGYTF.

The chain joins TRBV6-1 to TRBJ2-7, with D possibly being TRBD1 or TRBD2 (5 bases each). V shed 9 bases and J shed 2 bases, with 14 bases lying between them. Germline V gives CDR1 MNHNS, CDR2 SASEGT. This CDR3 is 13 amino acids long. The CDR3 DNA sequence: TGTGCCAGACTCGGGACGGGGACCTACGAGCAGTACTTC. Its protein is CARLGTGTYEQYF.